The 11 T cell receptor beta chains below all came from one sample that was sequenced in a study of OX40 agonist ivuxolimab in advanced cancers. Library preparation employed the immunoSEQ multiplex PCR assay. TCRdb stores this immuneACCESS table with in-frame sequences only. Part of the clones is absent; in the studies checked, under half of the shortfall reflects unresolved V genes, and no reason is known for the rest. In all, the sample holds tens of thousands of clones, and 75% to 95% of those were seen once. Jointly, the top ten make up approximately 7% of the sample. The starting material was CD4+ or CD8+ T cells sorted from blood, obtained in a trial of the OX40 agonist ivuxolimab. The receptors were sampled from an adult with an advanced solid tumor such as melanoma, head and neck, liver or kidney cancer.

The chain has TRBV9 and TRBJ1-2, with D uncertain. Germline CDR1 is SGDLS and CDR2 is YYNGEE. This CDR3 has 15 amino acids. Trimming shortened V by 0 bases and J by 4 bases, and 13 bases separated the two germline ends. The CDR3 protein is CASSVGESPIYGYTF. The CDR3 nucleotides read TGTGCCAGCAGCGTAGGTGAGAGCCCCATCTATGGCTACACCTTC.

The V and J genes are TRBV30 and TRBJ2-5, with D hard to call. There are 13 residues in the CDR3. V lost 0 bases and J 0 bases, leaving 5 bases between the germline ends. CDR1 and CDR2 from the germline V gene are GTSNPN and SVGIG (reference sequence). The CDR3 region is CAWSVGHQETQYF. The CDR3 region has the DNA TGTGCCTGGAGTGTAGGACACCAAGAGACCCAGTACTTC.

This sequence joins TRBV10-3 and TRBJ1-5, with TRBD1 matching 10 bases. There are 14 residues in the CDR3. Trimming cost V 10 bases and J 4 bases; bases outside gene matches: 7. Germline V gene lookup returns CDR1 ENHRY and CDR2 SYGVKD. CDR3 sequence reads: CATTGQGLNQPQHF. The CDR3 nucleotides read TGTGCCACGACGGGACAGGGGTTAAATCAGCCCCAGCATTTT.

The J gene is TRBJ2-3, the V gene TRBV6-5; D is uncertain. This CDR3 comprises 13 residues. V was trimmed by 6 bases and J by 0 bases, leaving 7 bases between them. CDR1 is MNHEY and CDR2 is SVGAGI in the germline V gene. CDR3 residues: CASRKSSTDTQYF. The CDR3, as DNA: TGTGCCAGCAGGAAGAGTAGCACAGATACGCAGTATTTT.

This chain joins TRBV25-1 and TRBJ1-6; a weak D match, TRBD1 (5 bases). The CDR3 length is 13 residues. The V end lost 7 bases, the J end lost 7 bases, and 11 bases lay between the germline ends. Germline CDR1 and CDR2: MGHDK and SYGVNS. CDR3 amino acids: CASTPGQNSPLHF. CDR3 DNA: TGTGCCAGCACACCCGGACAAAATTCACCCCTCCACTTT.

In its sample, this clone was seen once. The CDR3 reads CASSEGYGNYEQYF. The CDR3 DNA is TGTGCCAGCAGTGAAGGGTACGGGAACTACGAGCAGTACTTC. The chain recombines TRBV6-1 with TRBJ2-7, with TRBD2 as a possible D gene (5 bases). V gave up 1 base and J gave up 3 bases, with 10 bases separating them. The V gene's germline CDR1 is MNHNS and CDR2 SASEGT. The CDR3 extends over 14 amino acids.

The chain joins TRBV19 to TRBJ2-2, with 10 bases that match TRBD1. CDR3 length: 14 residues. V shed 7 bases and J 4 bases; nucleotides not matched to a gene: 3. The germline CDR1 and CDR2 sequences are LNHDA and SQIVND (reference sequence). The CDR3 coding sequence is TGTGCCAGTATAAGGACAGGGGGCACCGGGGAGCTGTTTTTT. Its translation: CASIRTGGTGELFF.

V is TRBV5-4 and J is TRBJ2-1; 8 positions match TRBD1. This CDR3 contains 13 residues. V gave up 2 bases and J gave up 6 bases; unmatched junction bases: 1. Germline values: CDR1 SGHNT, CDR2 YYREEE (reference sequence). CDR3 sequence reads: CASSFDRGNEQFF. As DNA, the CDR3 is TGTGCCAGCAGCTTCGACAGGGGCAATGAGCAGTTCTTC.

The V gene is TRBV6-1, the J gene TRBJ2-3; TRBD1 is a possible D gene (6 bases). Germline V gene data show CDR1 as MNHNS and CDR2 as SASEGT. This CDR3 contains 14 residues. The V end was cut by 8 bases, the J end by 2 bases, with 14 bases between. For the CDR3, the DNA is TGTGCCAGCGCATCCGGACAGCACACAGATACGCAGTATTTT. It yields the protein CASASGQHTDTQYF.

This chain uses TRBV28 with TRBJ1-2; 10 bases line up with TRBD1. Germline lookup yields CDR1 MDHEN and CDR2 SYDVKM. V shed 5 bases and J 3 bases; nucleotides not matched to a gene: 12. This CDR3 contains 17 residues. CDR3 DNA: TGTGCCAGCAGTCCGACAGGGGGCGGGGTCCGTGACTATGGCTACACCTTC. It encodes CASSPTGGGVRDYGYTF.

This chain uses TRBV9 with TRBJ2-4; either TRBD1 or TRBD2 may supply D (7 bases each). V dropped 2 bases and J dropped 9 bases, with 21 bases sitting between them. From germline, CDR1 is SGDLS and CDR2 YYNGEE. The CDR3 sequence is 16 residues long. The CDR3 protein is CASSVGPNPRGGIQYF. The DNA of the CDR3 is TGTGCCAGCAGCGTTGGCCCCAACCCCAGGGGGGGCATTCAGTACTTC.